This record concerns one TCR beta chain sequence. The identical CDR3 is also encoded by other nucleotide sequences in the sample. These data originate in a study of blood T cell repertoires in COVID-19. Study information: Both acute and convalescent COVID-19 samples were obtained from the United States, Italy and Spain. The cDNA or gDNA used as material had been derived from T cells, B-cell-depleted T cells, or PBMCs.

The germline V gene encodes CDR1 MDHEN and CDR2 SYDVKM. The V and J ends lost 7 bases and 1 base respectively, with 5 bases between them. This CDR3 is 12 amino acids long. Per the original methods: Nucleated cell number was recorded as an estimate derived from reference gene primer amplification. Method: immunoSEQ multiplex PCR; TCRdb's copy keeps in-frame clones and lacks some. Clone size and the V and J calls come from that table; the DNA yielded D and trimming. The sample includes 170,000 or so clones, roughly 90% of them seen just once. The sequence derives from a man aged 50 or older with acute or convalescent COVID-19. This chain joins TRBV28 and TRBJ1-5; D is uncertain. The sequenced material came from peripheral blood. In nucleotides, the CDR3 is TGTGCCAGCACAGAAAGCAATCAGCCCCAGCATTTT. Protein product: CASTESNQPQHF.